Presented here are 19 T cell receptor beta chains from one specimen sequenced in a study of blood T cell repertoires in COVID-19. Profiling relied on immunoSEQ multiplex PCR, and the TCRdb table lists in-frame clones only, not all of them. The sample comprises roughly 200,000 clones, about 91% of which are singletons, and under 3% rests with the top ten. Source material: PBMCs or T cells enriched from blood (not recorded which). The receptors were gathered from a woman aged 40 to 50 with acute COVID-19.

This sequence joins TRBV29-1 and TRBJ1-5, with 10 bases lining up with TRBD1. In germline, CDR1 is SQVTM, CDR2 ANQGSEA. There are 13 residues in the CDR3. V lost 7 bases to trimming and J lost 6 bases; unmatched junction nucleotides: 6. CDR3 sequence (DNA): TGCAGCGACTGGGACAGGGGAGTTCAGCCCCAGCATTTT. Its protein is CSDWDRGVQPQHF.

The chain uses TRBV5-4 and TRBJ2-2; 11 bases line up with TRBD2. The CDR3 length is 15 residues. CDR1 and CDR2 (germline): SGHNT, YYREEE (reference sequence). V was pared by 5 bases and J by 4 bases, with 4 bases of the junction left unmatched. Here the CDR3 reads CASSFGLAGTGELFF. The CDR3, as DNA: TGTGCCAGCAGTTTCGGACTAGCGGGCACCGGGGAGCTGTTTTTT.

This sequence joins TRBV6-1 and TRBJ2-3; 16 bases agree with TRBD2. The CDR3 is 17 amino acids. Germline CDR1 MNHNS, CDR2 SASEGT. The V segment lost 3 bases and the J segment 3 bases; nucleotides outside the gene matches: 3. The CDR3 sequence: CASSDGTSGRVTDTQYF. As DNA, the CDR3 is TGTGCCAGCAGTGACGGGACTAGCGGGAGGGTGACAGATACGCAGTATTTT.

The J gene is TRBJ1-1, the V gene TRBV30; possible D gene TRBD1, 5 bases. This CDR3 is built from 13 residues. Trimming removed 3 bases from V and 6 bases from J, with 14 bases in between. Germline V CDR1 and CDR2: GTSNPN, SVGIG (reference sequence). The CDR3 nucleotides are TGTGCCTGGAGCAGGCGGGGAGGGGCTGAAGCTTTCTTT. The encoded protein is CAWSRRGGAEAFF.

This clone has only a few counts. The V gene is TRBV19, the J gene TRBJ1-5; maybe TRBD1 (6 bases). The germline CDR1 and CDR2 sequences are LNHDA and SQIVND (reference sequence). The CDR3 is 16 residues long. The V end was cut by 3 bases, the J end by 2 bases, with 14 bases between. The CDR3 sequence: CASSIGGRGGNQPQHF. CDR3 nucleotides: TGTGCCAGTAGTATCGGTGGCAGGGGAGGCAATCAGCCCCAGCATTTT.

This chain joins TRBV10-2 and TRBJ2-7, with 9 nucleotides matching TRBD2. CDR3 length equals 14 residues. The germline gives CDR1 WSHSY, CDR2 SAAADI. V gave up 8 bases and J gave up 2 bases; unmatched junction bases: 7. The chain's CDR3 is CASFTPSGTYEQYF. As DNA, the CDR3 is TGCGCCAGCTTCACCCCTAGCGGGACCTACGAGCAGTACTTC.

V usage is TRBV28 and J usage is TRBJ1-6, with D maybe TRBD1 (5 bases). Trimming pared 7 bases from V and 7 bases from J, leaving 17 bases between. The CDR3 is 15 amino acids. Germline V gives CDR1 MDHEN, CDR2 SYDVKM. The CDR3 region has the DNA TGTGCCAGCAACTTGGGGGGGTTGAGGAATTCACCCCTCCACTTT. Translated: CASNLGGLRNSPLHF.

V gene TRBV5-4 combines with J gene TRBJ2-3, with 10 positions matching TRBD2. The CDR3 length is 16 residues. Trimming at V came to 0 bases and at J to 6 bases, leaving 7 bases not matched to a gene. Germline V gene lookup returns CDR1 SGHNT and CDR2 YYREEE (reference sequence). This CDR3 is CASSLVSGGAEDTQYF. The CDR3 DNA follows: TGTGCCAGCAGCTTGGTCAGCGGGGGGGCGGAGGATACGCAGTATTTT.

The chain joins TRBV5-4 to TRBJ2-3; TRBD2 agrees at 7 bases. This CDR3 region has 14 residues. J lost 2 bases, V lost 1 base, and 1 base had no gene match. Per germline, CDR1 SGHNT and CDR2 YYREEE (reference sequence). CDR3 DNA sequence: TGTGCCAGCAGCTTGAGCGGGAACACAGATACGCAGTATTTT. It yields the protein CASSLSGNTDTQYF.

This clone was recorded once. The rearrangement uses TRBV7-6 and TRBJ2-5; no reliable D call. The CDR3 loop spans 12 amino acids. With 6 bases removed from V and 3 bases from J, the gap between germline ends came to 8 bases. CDR1 SGHVS and CDR2 FNYEAQ come from the germline V gene. CDR3 bases: TGTGCCAGCAGGGAGAACAAAGAGACCCAGTACTTC. This translates into CASRENKETQYF.

The rearrangement links TRBV27 to TRBJ2-3; 7 bases map to TRBD1. Losses at the gene ends were 2 bases for V and 7 bases for J; bases not matched to a gene: 12. This CDR3 comprises 16 residues. The germline gives CDR1 MNHEY, CDR2 SMNVEV (reference sequence). The chain's CDR3 is CASSLDGTDILYTQYF. CDR3 sequence (DNA): TGTGCCAGCAGTTTAGATGGGACAGACATTCTTTATACGCAGTATTTT.

This clone was seen a few times. V gene TRBV19 combines with J gene TRBJ2-2; D call uncertain. CDR1 is LNHDA, CDR2 SQIVND, per germline (reference sequence). The CDR3 is 12 amino acids. The V gene lost 4 bases and the J gene lost 3 bases, with 3 bases spanning the gap. The CDR3 is CASSTDTGELFF. The CDR3 DNA follows: TGTGCCAGTAGTACCGACACCGGGGAGCTGTTTTTT.

This chain joins TRBV5-1 and TRBJ1-2, with TRBD1 matching 11 bases. From germline, CDR1 is SGHRS and CDR2 YFSETQ. Trimming removed 0 bases from V and 8 bases from J; junction bases left unmatched: 6. The CDR3 extends over 15 amino acids. The CDR3 bases are TGCGCCAGCAGCTTGGACGGACAGGGGGCCGTCGGCTACACCTTC. Protein sequence: CASSLDGQGAVGYTF.

The CDR3 bases are TGTGCCAGCAGTGAGGGAGGGTCCCAGGGCTATGGCTACACCTTC. This gives the protein CASSEGGSQGYGYTF. The chain uses TRBV9 and TRBJ1-2, with D perhaps matching TRBD1 (5 bases). Deletions cut 5 bases from V and 4 bases from J, with 18 bases between. The CDR3 contains 15 residues. Germline CDR1 reads SGDLS; CDR2 reads YYNGEE.

V is TRBV24-1 and J is TRBJ2-3; 10 bases fit TRBD2. J lost 5 bases, V lost 4 bases, and 8 bases had no gene match. CDR1 is KGHDR and CDR2 is SFDVKD in the germline V gene. This CDR3 spans 16 amino acids. This chain's CDR3 is CATSDPSGGILDTQYF. CDR3 sequence (DNA): TGTGCCACCAGTGACCCTAGCGGGGGAATATTAGATACGCAGTATTTT.

The CDR3 is CASSFVAGGAADTQYF. As DNA, the CDR3 is TGTGCCAGCAGTTTCGTGGCGGGAGGTGCGGCAGATACGCAGTATTTT. The J gene is TRBJ2-3, the V gene TRBV27; 8 nucleotides line up with TRBD2. The CDR3 runs 16 residues. Per the germline V gene, CDR1 is MNHEY and CDR2 is SMNVEV (reference sequence). The trim removed 3 bases at V and 4 bases at J, leaving 9 bases unmatched.

The gene calls are TRBV2 and TRBJ2-3; D not resolved. The CDR3 spans 15 residues. Germline CDR1 and CDR2: SNHLY and FYNNEI. Trimming shortened V by 6 bases and J by 4 bases, and 17 bases separated the two germline ends. As DNA, the CDR3 is TGTGCCAGCAGACTACACTCCAAATCCGCAGATACGCAGTATTTT. Translated: CASRLHSKSADTQYF.

This chain joins TRBV4-1 and TRBJ2-1; TRBD2 matches 8 bases. The germline gives CDR1 MGHRA, CDR2 YSYEKL. This CDR3 region has 17 residues. Trimming cost V 0 bases and J 2 bases; bases outside gene matches: 6. The CDR3 DNA reads TGCGCCAGCAGCCAAGATCCCGGGACTAGGGCCTACAATGAGCAGTTCTTC. This translates into CASSQDPGTRAYNEQFF.

CDR3: CASSAAGSVTYNEQFF. CDR3 in DNA: TGTGCCAGCAGCGCGGCGGGTAGTGTCACGTACAATGAGCAGTTCTTC. This chain joins TRBV7-3 and TRBJ2-1; tentatively, D is TRBD2 (5 bases). CDR3 length: 16 residues. The V end was cut by 5 bases, the J end by 4 bases, with 18 bases between. CDR1 and CDR2 from the germline V gene are SGHTA and FQGTGA.